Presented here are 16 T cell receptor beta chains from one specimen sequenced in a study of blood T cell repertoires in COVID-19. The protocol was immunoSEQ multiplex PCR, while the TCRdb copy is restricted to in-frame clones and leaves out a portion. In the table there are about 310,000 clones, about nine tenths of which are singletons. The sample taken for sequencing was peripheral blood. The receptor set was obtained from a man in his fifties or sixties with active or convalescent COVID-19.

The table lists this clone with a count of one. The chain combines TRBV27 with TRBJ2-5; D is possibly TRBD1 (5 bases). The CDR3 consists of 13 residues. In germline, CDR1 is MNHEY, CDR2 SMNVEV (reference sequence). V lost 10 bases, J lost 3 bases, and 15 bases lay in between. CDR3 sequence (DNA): TGTGCCACCAGATCCCAGGGAAAAGAGACCCAGTACTTC. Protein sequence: CATRSQGKETQYF.

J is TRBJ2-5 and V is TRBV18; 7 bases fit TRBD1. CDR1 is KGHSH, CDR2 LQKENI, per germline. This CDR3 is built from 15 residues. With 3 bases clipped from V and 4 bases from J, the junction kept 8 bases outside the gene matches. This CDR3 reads CASSPATGLGETQYF. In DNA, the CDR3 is TGTGCCAGCTCACCTGCGACAGGGCTTGGAGAGACCCAGTACTTC.

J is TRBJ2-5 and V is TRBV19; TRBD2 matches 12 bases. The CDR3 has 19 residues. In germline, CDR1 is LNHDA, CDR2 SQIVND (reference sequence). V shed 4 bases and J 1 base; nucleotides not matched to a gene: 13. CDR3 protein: CASSKTSGGTMGIQETQYF. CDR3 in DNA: TGTGCCAGTAGTAAAACTAGCGGGGGGACAATGGGGATCCAAGAGACCCAGTACTTC.

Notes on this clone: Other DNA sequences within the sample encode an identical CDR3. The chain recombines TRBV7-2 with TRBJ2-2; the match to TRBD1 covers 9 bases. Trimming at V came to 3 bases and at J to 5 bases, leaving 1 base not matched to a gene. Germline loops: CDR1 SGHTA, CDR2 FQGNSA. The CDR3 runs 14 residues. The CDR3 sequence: CASSLGQGTGELFF. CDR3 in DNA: TGTGCCAGCAGCTTGGGACAGGGAACCGGGGAGCTGTTTTTT.

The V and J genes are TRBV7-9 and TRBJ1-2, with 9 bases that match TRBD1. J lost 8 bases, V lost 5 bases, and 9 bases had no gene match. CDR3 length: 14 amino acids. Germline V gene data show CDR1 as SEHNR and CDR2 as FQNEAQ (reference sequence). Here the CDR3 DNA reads TGTGCCAGCAGCAGTACCGGGACAGGGAGGGGCTACACCTTC. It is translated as CASSSTGTGRGYTF.

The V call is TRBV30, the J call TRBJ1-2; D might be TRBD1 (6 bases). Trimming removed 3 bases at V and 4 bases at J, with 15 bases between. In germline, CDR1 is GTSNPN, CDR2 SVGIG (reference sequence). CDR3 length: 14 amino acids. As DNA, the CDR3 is TGTGCCTGGAGCCTTCCGGGGGGCGCCTATGGCTACACCTTC. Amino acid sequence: CAWSLPGGAYGYTF.

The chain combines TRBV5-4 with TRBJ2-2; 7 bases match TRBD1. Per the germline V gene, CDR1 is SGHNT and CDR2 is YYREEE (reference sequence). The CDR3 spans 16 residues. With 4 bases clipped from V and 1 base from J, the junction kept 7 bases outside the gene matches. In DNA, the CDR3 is TGTGCCAGCAGCCATAGGGGGCGAGGGAACACCGGGGAGCTGTTTTTT. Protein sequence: CASSHRGRGNTGELFF.

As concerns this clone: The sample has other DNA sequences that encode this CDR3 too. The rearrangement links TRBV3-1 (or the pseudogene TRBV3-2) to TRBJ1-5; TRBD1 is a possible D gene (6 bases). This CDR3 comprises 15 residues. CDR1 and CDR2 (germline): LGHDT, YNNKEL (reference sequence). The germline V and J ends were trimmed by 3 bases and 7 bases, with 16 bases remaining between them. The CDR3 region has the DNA TGTGCCAGCAGCCAGGGGGGCGCGGGGGGGCAGCCCCAGCATTTT. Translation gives CASSQGGAGGQPQHF.

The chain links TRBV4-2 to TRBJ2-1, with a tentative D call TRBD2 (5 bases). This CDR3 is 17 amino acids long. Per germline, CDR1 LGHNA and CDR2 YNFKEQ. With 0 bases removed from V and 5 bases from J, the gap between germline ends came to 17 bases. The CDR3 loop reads CASSQDVGSVGDNEQFF. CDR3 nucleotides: TGTGCCAGCAGCCAAGACGTAGGGTCTGTGGGAGACAATGAGCAGTTCTTC.

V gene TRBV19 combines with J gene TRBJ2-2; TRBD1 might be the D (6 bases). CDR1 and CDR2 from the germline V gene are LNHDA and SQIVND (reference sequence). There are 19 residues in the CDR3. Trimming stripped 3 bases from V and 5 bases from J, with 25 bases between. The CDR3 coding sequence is TGTGCCAGTAGTATTTCGTCAGGGGTGGCTTTAAGGGGGACCGGGGAGCTGTTTTTT. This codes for CASSISSGVALRGTGELFF.

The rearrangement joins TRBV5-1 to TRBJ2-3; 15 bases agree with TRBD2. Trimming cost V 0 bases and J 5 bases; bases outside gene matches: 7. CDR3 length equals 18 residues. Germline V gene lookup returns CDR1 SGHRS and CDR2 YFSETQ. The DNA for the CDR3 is TGCGCCAGCAGCTTGGATGCGGGACTAGCGGGAGGTGGAGATACGCAGTATTTT. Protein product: CASSLDAGLAGGGDTQYF.

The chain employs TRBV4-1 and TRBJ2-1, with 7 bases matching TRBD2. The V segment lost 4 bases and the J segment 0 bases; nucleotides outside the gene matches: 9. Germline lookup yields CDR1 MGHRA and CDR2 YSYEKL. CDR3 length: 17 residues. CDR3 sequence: CASSRPFSGRSYNEQFF. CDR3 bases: TGCGCCAGCAGCCGGCCGTTTAGCGGGCGCTCCTACAATGAGCAGTTCTTC.

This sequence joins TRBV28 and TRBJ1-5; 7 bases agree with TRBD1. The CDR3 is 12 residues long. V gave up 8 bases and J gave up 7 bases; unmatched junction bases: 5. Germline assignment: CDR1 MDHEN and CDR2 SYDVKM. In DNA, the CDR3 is TGTGCCAGCTCGACAGGGTACCAGCCCCAGCATTTT. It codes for CASSTGYQPQHF.

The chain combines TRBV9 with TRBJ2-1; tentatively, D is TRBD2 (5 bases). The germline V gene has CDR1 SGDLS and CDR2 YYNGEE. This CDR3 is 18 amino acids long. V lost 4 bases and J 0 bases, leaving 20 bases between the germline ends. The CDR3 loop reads CASSLTHGLPPSYNEQFF. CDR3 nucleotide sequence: TGTGCCAGCAGCCTGACCCACGGACTGCCCCCCTCCTACAATGAGCAGTTCTTC.

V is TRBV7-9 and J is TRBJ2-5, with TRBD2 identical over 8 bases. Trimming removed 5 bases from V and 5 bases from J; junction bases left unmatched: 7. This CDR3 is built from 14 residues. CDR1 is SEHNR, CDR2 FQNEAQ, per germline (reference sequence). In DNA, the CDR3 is TGTGCCAGCAGCCAAGGACTAGCAGGGGAGACCCAGTACTTC. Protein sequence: CASSQGLAGETQYF.

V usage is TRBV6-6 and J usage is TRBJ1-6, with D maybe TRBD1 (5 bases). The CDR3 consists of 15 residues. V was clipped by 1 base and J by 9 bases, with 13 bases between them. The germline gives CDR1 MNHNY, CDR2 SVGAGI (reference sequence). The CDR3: CASSYFAGEGSPLHF. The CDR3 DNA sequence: TGTGCCAGCAGTTACTTTGCGGGGGAGGGTTCACCCCTCCACTTT.